This is a list of T cell receptor beta chains from one sample in a study of T cells in Graves' hyperthyroidism and ophthalmopathy. Using its own MiXCR run on the multiplex PCR reads, TCRdb lists one record per CDR3 protein. The sample has about 560,000 distinct CDR3 sequences, 15% to 20% seen once; the top ten hold 15% to 20%. The material sequenced was blood. These receptors were taken from a woman aged 18-29 years with Graves' hyperthyroidism. CDR3s include the opening cysteine and the closing phenylalanine or tryptophan. D genes are given only for firm matches. Clone size is not always given. Where it is, it says once, few, many or a class for expanded clones.

j_gene | d_gene | v_gene | abundance | CDR3nt | CDR3aa
TRBJ2-7 | NA | TRBV10-3 | many | TGTGCCATCAGTCAAGAACCCTACTACGAGCAGTACTTC | CAISQEPYYEQYF
TRBJ1-3 | NA | TRBV28 | many | TGTGCCAGCAACCGGGGGCGAGGAAACACCATATATTTT | CASNRGRGNTIYF
TRBJ1-5 | TRBD1 | TRBV7-2 | few | TGTGCCAGCAGCACCCGGGACAGGGGGACCGCTAATGCAGGGCCCCAGCATTTT | CASSTRDRGTANAGPQHF
TRBJ1-1 | NA | TRBV3-1 | many | TGTGCCAGCAGCCACCCACAAGCAGGGTCCACTGAAGCTTTCTTT | CASSHPQAGSTEAFF
TRBJ2-5 | TRBD2 | TRBV18 | many | TGTGCCAGCTCAAGCACTAGCGGGAGAGAAGAGACCCAGTACTTC | CASSSTSGREETQYF
TRBJ1-4 | TRBD1 | TRBV4-1 | NA | TGCGCCAGCAGCCCAGAGGTACCGGGACAGGGGGGTGAAAAACTGTTTTTT | CASSPEVPGQGGEKLFF
TRBJ1-2 | NA | TRBV27 | many | TGTGCCAGCAGTTTGTCACAGAGGCGAAACTATGGCTACACCTTC | CASSLSQRRNYGYTF
TRBJ2-7 | NA | TRBV4-1 | NA | TGCGCCAGCAGCCAAGCACTGGGCCCCCTTTACGAGCAGTACTTC | CASSQALGPLYEQYF
TRBJ2-1 | NA | TRBV4-1 | few | TGCGCCAGCAGCCAAGATATCGGCAGTGATGAGCAGTTCTTC | CASSQDIGSDEQFF
TRBJ2-7 | NA | TRBV11-1 | many | TGTGCCAGCAGCTTAGGGCACCCACAACTAAGGTCGCGTTACTTC | CASSLGHPQLRSRYF
TRBJ2-3 | NA | TRBV20-1 | few | TGCAGTGCTTATAACGGGCCTAGCACAGATACGCAGTATTTT | CSAYNGPSTDTQYF
TRBJ1-4 | NA | TRBV9 | NA | TGTGCCAGCAGCGTAGACAGTAATGAAAAACTGTTTTTT | CASSVDSNEKLFF
TRBJ2-7 | NA | TRBV13 | NA | TGTGCCAGCAGCTTAGGGGACAGATACTACGAGCAGTACTTC | CASSLGDRYYEQYF
TRBJ2-3 | NA | TRBV5-1 | few | TGCGCCAGCCTTCCACGCCCGGGCACAGATACGCAGTATTTT | CASLPRPGTDTQYF
TRBJ2-1 | TRBD1 | TRBV7-3 | NA | TGTGCCAGCAGCACAAGACAGGGGGCTGTTCTGAATGAGCAGTTCTTC | CASSTRQGAVLNEQFF
TRBJ2-3 | TRBD1 | TRBV6-1 | NA | TGTGCCAGCTCAGGGACAGGGGGCTATAATACGCAGTATTTT | CASSGTGGYNTQYF
TRBJ2-3 | TRBD2 | TRBV6-1 | NA | TGTGCCAGCAGTGAGGCTAGCGGGGGGGGGCCAGATACGCAGTATTTT | CASSEASGGGPDTQYF
TRBJ2-7 | NA | TRBV29-1 | few | TGCAGCGTTGGACACTTTTCCTACGAGCAGTACTTC | CSVGHFSYEQYF
TRBJ2-1 | TRBD1 | TRBV20-1 | few | TGCAGTGCCGGGACAGGGGGAGGGAGGATGAGAAAGCAGTTCTTC | CSAGTGGGRMRKQFF
TRBJ2-7 | NA | TRBV7-8 | many | TGTGCCAGCACCAAATTAAGGTTCGAGCAGAACTACGAGCAGTACTTC | CASTKLRFEQNYEQYF
TRBJ1-6 | NA | TRBV28 | few | TGTGCCAGCAGTTTATGGGGTATTGGTTCACCCCTCCACTTT | CASSLWGIGSPLHF
TRBJ2-2 | TRBD1 | TRBV24-1 | NA | TGTGCCACCAGTGACCTAGCCTCCCCGGGACAGGGGGCGATCACCGGGGAGCTGTTTTTT | CATSDLASPGQGAITGELFF
TRBJ2-3 | NA | TRBV6-1 | few | TGTGCCAGCAGTGAGTATCCCGGATACACAGATACGCAGTATTTT | CASSEYPGYTDTQYF
TRBJ2-2 | NA | TRBV12-3/TRBV12-4 | few | TGTGCCAGCACCCCCACAGCTGCCCCCGGGGAGCTGTTTTTT | CASTPTAAPGELFF
TRBJ1-2 | NA | TRBV19 | NA | TGTGCCAGTAGTTTTGGCAGGACAAGCGGCTACACCTTC | CASSFGRTSGYTF
TRBJ1-1 | TRBD1 | TRBV30 | few | TGTGCCTGGAAGGACAGGGGGGGTTCTGGAGCTTTCTTT | CAWKDRGGSGAFF
TRBJ2-3 | TRBD1 | TRBV28 | many | TGTGCCAGCATCCCTTTGACAGGGCCCACAGATACGCAGTATTTT | CASIPLTGPTDTQYF
TRBJ2-7 | NA | TRBV7-2 | NA | TGCGCCAGCAGCCAATTACAAGGGTCAAGGGAGCAGTACTTC | CASSQLQGSREQYF
TRBJ2-7 | NA | TRBV9 | NA | TGTGCCAGCAGCGTAGTCCCGGCTAGCTCCTACGAGCAGTACTTC | CASSVVPASSYEQYF
TRBJ2-5 | TRBD1 | TRBV28 | many | TGTGCCAGCAGCTTTCCGGGACAGCAAGAGACCCAGTACTTC | CASSFPGQQETQYF
TRBJ2-3 | TRBD2 | TRBV7-2 | NA | TGTGCCAGCAGCTTAGGCCCCGCGGGAGGGGATACGCAGTATTTT | CASSLGPAGGDTQYF
TRBJ2-3 | TRBD1 | TRBV6-1 | many | TGTGCCAGCAGTCAAACAGGGGGGAGCACAGATACGCAGTATTTT | CASSQTGGSTDTQYF